This T cell receptor (beta chain) came from a study of T-cell reconstitution after alpha-beta-depleted transplantation in children. The germline gives CDR1 SGHNT, CDR2 YYREEE (reference sequence). The CDR3 is 15 amino acids. V gave up 4 bases and J gave up 2 bases; unmatched junction bases: 7. Unique molecular identifiers were used in preparing the TCRbeta library. A single record per CDR3 protein comes from TCRdb applying MiXCR to the PCR reads. The table records about 230,000 distinct CDR3 sequences, roughly 9% of them present only once. This chain joins TRBV5-4 and TRBJ2-3, with 7 nucleotides matching TRBD2. The starting material was PBMCs from the stem cell graft donor, obtained from the stem cell graft. This TCR derives from a human donor who donated a stem cell graft to a child with acute lymphoblastic leukemia. CDR3 amino acids: CASSQSSGFTDTQYF. The CDR3, as DNA: TGTGCCAGCAGCCAATCTAGCGGATTCACAGATACGCAGTATTTT.